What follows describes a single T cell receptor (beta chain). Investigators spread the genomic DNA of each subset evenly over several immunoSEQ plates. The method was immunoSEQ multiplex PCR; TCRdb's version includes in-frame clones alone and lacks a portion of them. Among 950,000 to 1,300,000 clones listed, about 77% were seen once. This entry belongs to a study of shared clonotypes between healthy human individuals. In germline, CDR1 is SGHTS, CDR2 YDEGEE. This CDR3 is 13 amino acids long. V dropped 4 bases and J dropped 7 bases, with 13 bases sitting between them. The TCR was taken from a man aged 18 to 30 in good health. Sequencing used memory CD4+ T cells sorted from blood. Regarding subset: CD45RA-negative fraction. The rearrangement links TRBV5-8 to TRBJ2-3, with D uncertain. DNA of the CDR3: TGTGCCAGCAGCCTGACATTAATAAATACGCAGTATTTT. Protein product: CASSLTLINTQYF.